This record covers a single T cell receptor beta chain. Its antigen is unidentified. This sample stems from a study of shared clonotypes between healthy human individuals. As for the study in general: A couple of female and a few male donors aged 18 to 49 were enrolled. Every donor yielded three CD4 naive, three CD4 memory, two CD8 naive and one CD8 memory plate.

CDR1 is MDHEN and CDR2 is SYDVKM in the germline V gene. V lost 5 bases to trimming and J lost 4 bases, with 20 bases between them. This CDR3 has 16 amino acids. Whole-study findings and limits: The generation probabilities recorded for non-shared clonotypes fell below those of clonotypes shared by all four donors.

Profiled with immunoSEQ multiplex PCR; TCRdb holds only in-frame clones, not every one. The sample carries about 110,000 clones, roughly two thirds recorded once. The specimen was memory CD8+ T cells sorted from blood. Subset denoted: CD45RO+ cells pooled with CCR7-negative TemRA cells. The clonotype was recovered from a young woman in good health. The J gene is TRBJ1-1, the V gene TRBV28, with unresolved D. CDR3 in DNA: TGTGCCAGCAGTGGTTCCGGGGTGATGTGGGGCACTGAAGCTTTCTTT. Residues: CASSGSGVMWGTEAFF.